Presented here are 20 T cell receptor beta chains from one specimen sequenced in a study of naive and memory T cell subsets. An equimolar mix of two oligonucleotides served as the beta constant-region primer for TRBC1 and TRBC2. Four rounds of PCR amplified the ligated cDNA using nested alpha and beta constant-region primers plus SP2. TCRdb analysed the UMI-ligation and nested PCR reads with MiXCR anew, one entry per CDR3 protein. The sample includes roughly 150,000 distinct CDR3 sequences, approximately 22% of them seen just once. These receptors have no known antigen. Study-level findings and limits: A few larger clonotypes appeared in naive repertoires, especially CD8, possibly memory cells re-expressing CD45RA.

The specimen was naive CD4+ T cells from blood. These receptors were obtained from a human donor in good health.

This clonotype showed up just a few times. The chain is built from TRBV2 and TRBJ2-1; 15 bases map to TRBD2. This CDR3 spans 19 amino acids. Trimming removed 6 bases from V and 2 bases from J; junction bases left unmatched: 11. The V gene's germline CDR1 is SNHLY and CDR2 FYNNEI. The DNA for the CDR3 is TGTGCCAGCAGGGTTTCGGGACTAGCGGGAGGAGGGACCTACAATGAGCAGTTCTTC. It codes for CASRVSGLAGGGTYNEQFF. Complete variable domain (other parts from reference TRBV2 and TRBJ2-1): EPEVTQTPSHQVTQMGQEVILRCVPISNHLYFYWYRQILGQKVEFLVSFYNNEISEKSEIFDDQFSVERPDGSNFTLKIRSTKLEDSAMYFCASRVSGLAGGGTYNEQFFGPGTRLTVL.

The chain couples TRBV28 to TRBJ2-1, with 8 bases fitting TRBD2. Per the germline V gene, CDR1 is MDHEN and CDR2 is SYDVKM. CDR3 length: 14 amino acids. With V trimmed by 7 bases and J by 2 bases, 4 bases remained unmatched. The CDR3 loop is CASISAGAYNEQFF. In nucleotides, the CDR3 is TGTGCCAGCATATCAGCGGGGGCCTACAATGAGCAGTTCTTC.

The chain recombines TRBV12-3 or TRBV12-4 with TRBJ2-3; D possibly corresponds to TRBD2 (6 bases). The CDR3 spans 18 residues. V dropped 7 bases and J dropped 2 bases, with 25 bases sitting between them. The CDR3, as DNA: TGTGCCAGCATTCCTCGCCGGGACTTCCAGGGACCCACAGATACGCAGTATTTT. The encoded protein is CASIPRRDFQGPTDTQYF.

This clonotype was recorded only once. This chain uses TRBV7-2 with TRBJ2-7, with D possibly being TRBD1 or TRBD2 (6 bases each). The V gene lost 5 bases and the J gene lost 2 bases, with 16 bases spanning the gap. The V gene's germline CDR1 is SGHTA and CDR2 FQGNSA. CDR3 length: 15 amino acids. This CDR3 reads CASSPGGGRTYEQYF. CDR3 DNA: TGTGCCAGCAGCCCCGGTGGGGGGCGCACCTACGAGCAGTACTTC.

This clonotype was observed a handful of times. This chain links TRBV12-3 or TRBV12-4 with TRBJ2-7; either TRBD1 or TRBD2 may supply D (7 bases each). Trimming shortened V by 6 bases and J by 5 bases, and 11 bases separated the two germline ends. The CDR3 length is 12 residues. The CDR3 bases are TGTGCCAGCAGGGGGAGGGGGCACGAGCAGTACTTC. Encoded protein: CASRGRGHEQYF.

There are a few counts of this clonotype. V gene TRBV5-5 combines with J gene TRBJ2-3; 8 nucleotides align to TRBD2. Looked up from germline, CDR1 is SGHKS and CDR2 is YYEKEE (reference sequence). CDR3 length: 13 residues. V lost 0 bases and J lost 12; bases outside the gene matches: 6. Here the CDR3 reads CASSLALAGRQYF. CDR3 bases: TGTGCCAGCAGCTTGGCCCTAGCGGGCCGCCAGTATTTT. Full variable domain (rest looked up from reference TRBV5-5 and TRBJ2-3): DAGVTQSPTHLIKTRGQQVTLRCSPISGHKSVSWYQQVLGQGPQFIFQYYEKEERGRGNFPDRFSARQFPNYSSELNVNALLLGDSALYLCASSLALAGRQYFGPGTRLTVL.

For the CDR3, the DNA is TGTGCCAGCAGTTACTCCCGGACAGCAGCTAATTCACCCCTCCACTTT. Protein sequence: CASSYSRTAANSPLHF. The chain is built from TRBV6-5 and TRBJ1-6, with a possible D match to TRBD1 (6 bases). The CDR3 is made up of 16 amino acids. Looked up from germline, CDR1 is MNHEY and CDR2 is SVGAGI. V was cut by 0 bases and J by 6 bases, with 12 bases left in between.

This clonotype was counted between two and nine times. The rearrangement joins TRBV3-1 to TRBJ2-7, with 7 bases matching TRBD1. The CDR3 length is 14 residues. The germline V gene has CDR1 LGHDT and CDR2 YNNKEL (reference sequence). V trimming: 4 bases; J trimming: 1 base; junction bases outside the gene matches: 4. CDR3 loop: CASSPRDRSYEQYF. CDR3 nucleotides: TGTGCCAGCAGCCCCCGGGACAGATCCTACGAGCAGTACTTC.

The rearrangement uses TRBV7-3 and TRBJ2-1; 9 bases map to TRBD2. V was clipped by 8 bases and J by 2 bases; unmatched bases: 7. CDR1 and CDR2 (germline): SGHTA, FQGTGA. CDR3 size: 15 residues. CDR3 sequence reads: CASGGGGAAYNEQFF. The DNA for the CDR3 is TGTGCCAGCGGCGGGGGGGGCGCAGCCTACAATGAGCAGTTCTTC.

J is TRBJ2-5 and V is TRBV28, with TRBD2 matching over 11 bases. V shed 2 bases and J 1 base; nucleotides not matched to a gene: 15. Germline V gene data show CDR1 as MDHEN and CDR2 as SYDVKM. The CDR3 spans 20 residues. The CDR3 region has the DNA TGTGCCAGCAGTTTAATGGATCTAGGGCTAGCGGGAGGAAGCCAAGAGACCCAGTACTTC. It is translated as CASSLMDLGLAGGSQETQYF. Full variable domain (rest looked up from reference TRBV28 and TRBJ2-5): DVKVTQSSRYLVKRTGEKVFLECVQDMDHENMFWYRQDPGLGLRLIYFSYDVKMKEKGDIPEGYSVSREKKERFSLILESASTNQTSMYLCASSLMDLGLAGGSQETQYFGPGTRLLVL.

V usage is TRBV19 and J usage is TRBJ2-4, with D perhaps TRBD1 (5 bases). Germline assignment: CDR1 LNHDA and CDR2 SQIVND (reference sequence). CDR3 length equals 16 residues. Trimming took 5 bases from V and 0 from J, leaving 14 bases between them. This CDR3 is CASSPLVQVAKNIQYF. CDR3 in DNA: TGTGCCAGTAGTCCGCTGGTACAGGTAGCCAAAAACATTCAGTACTTC.

The chain links TRBV2 to TRBJ2-3; 11 bases agree with TRBD2. Trimming cost V 8 bases and J 2 bases; bases outside gene matches: 6. The length of the CDR3 is 15 residues. Germline V gives CDR1 SNHLY, CDR2 FYNNEI. The CDR3 bases are TGTGCCAGCCGGGGACTAGCGGAAGTCACAGATACGCAGTATTTT. Amino acid sequence: CASRGLAEVTDTQYF.

A few counts support this clonotype. The chain couples TRBV28 to TRBJ2-1; D gene uncertain. Germline CDR1 is MDHEN and CDR2 is SYDVKM. This CDR3 comprises 12 residues. The ends were cut back, 2 bases at V and 15 bases at J, with 14 bases in the middle. The CDR3 sequence: CASSLTALPPFF. For the CDR3, the DNA is TGTGCCAGCAGTTTAACGGCCCTGCCCCCGTTCTTC.

V gene TRBV27 combines with J gene TRBJ2-1; D is unresolved. The V end was cut by 4 bases, the J end by 8 bases, with 12 bases between. The germline V gene encodes CDR1 MNHEY and CDR2 SMNVEV (reference sequence). This CDR3 is 13 amino acids long. This CDR3 is CASSSTRRDEQFF. The CDR3 DNA is TGTGCCAGCAGTTCCACGAGGAGAGATGAGCAGTTCTTC.

The chain has TRBV15 and TRBJ2-6; 9 bases agree with TRBD1. CDR1 is LNHNV, CDR2 YYDKDF, per germline (reference sequence). This CDR3 region has 21 residues. V lost 0 bases to trimming and J lost 0 bases; unmatched junction nucleotides: 12. CDR3 residues: CATSREWGETGGPSGANVLTF. Here the CDR3 DNA reads TGTGCCACCAGCAGAGAATGGGGTGAGACAGGGGGACCCTCTGGGGCCAACGTCCTGACTTTC.

Only a few counts were recorded for this clonotype. The V call is TRBV29-1, the J call TRBJ1-3; the D gene is possibly TRBD1 (5 bases). The CDR3 extends over 11 amino acids. The germline CDR1 and CDR2 sequences are SQVTM and ANQGSEA. Trimming took off 6 bases at V and 8 bases at J, with 11 bases between the two ends. The CDR3 loop is CSVMLGDTIYF. CDR3 coding DNA: TGCAGCGTAATGCTGGGGGACACCATATATTTT.

This clonotype was counted only a few times. The rearrangement uses TRBV3-1 and TRBJ2-2; D could derive from TRBD1 or TRBD2 (5 bases each). Germline V lookup: CDR1 LGHDT, CDR2 YNNKEL (reference sequence). The CDR3 sequence is 13 residues long. Trimming cost V 2 bases and J 9 bases, with 10 bases left between them. DNA for the CDR3: TGTGCCAGCAGCCAATTGGGGACCCGGGAGCTGTTTTTT. This encodes CASSQLGTRELFF. The full variable domain, rest sourced from reference TRBV3-1 and TRBJ2-2, is DTAVSQTPKYLVTQMGNDKSIKCEQNLGHDTMYWYKQDSKKFLKIMFSYNNKELIINETVPNRFSPKSPDKAHLNLHINSLELGDSAVYFCASSQLGTRELFFGEGSRLTVL.

This clonotype was detected many times. This chain links TRBV29-1 with TRBJ2-7; 7 nucleotides line up with TRBD1. Germline values: CDR1 SQVTM, CDR2 ANQGSEA. The V and J ends lost 5 bases and 2 bases, in that order; junction bases with no gene match: 6. The CDR3 is made up of 13 amino acids. The CDR3 sequence is CSVPRTGTYEQYF. The CDR3 DNA is TGCAGCGTTCCCCGGACAGGAACCTACGAGCAGTACTTC.

The sample holds a few counts of this clonotype. The J gene is TRBJ2-7, the V gene TRBV20-1; no reliable D call. CDR3 size: 11 residues. In germline, CDR1 is DFQATT, CDR2 SNEGSKA (reference sequence). The V end was cut by 3 bases, the J end by 2 bases, with 5 bases between. Here the CDR3 reads CSASLTYEQYF. The DNA for the CDR3 is TGCAGTGCTAGTCTGACCTACGAGCAGTACTTC.

The chain uses TRBV12-3 or TRBV12-4 and TRBJ2-4; TRBD2 matches at 7 bases. V lost 0 bases to trimming and J lost 3 bases; unmatched junction nucleotides: 5. There are 16 residues in the CDR3. The CDR3 is CASSLAGGRDKNIQYF. The CDR3 DNA is TGTGCCAGCAGTTTAGCGGGCGGGAGAGACAAAAACATTCAGTACTTC.